This paragraph reports one TCR beta chain. Its target is not known. This table comes from immunoSEQ multiplex PCR, and its TCRdb copy is limited to in-frame clones, with some not included. The sample lists over 95,000 clones, 58% seen once, with around 37% in the top ten. The record originates from a study of cytotoxic CD8 clonotypes in ibrutinib-treated CLL. General study points: Clonality correlated strongly with circulating CD8+ T cells and exceeded age-matched healthy donors at baseline.

Trimming removed 6 bases from V and 2 bases from J, with 12 bases in between. The CDR3 has 14 amino acids. Germline CDR1 reads MNHNS; CDR2 reads SASEGT. The chain uses TRBV6-1 and TRBJ2-3; unclear D gene. The sequence came from a human donor with chronic lymphocytic leukemia. This material consisted of PBMCs, taken after 24 months of ibrutinib treatment. CDR3 loop: CASSRGLTTDTQYF. The DNA of the CDR3 is TGTGCCAGCAGCCGCGGATTAACCACAGATACGCAGTATTTT.